In its sample, the clone carrying this T cell receptor (beta chain) was seen many times. The TCR beta CDR3 regions underwent amplification from RNA transcripts. Amplification began with first-round RT-PCR using HTBI primers, then second-round multiplex PCR was performed. MiXCR was run by TCRdb on the multiplex PCR reads, yielding one entry per CDR3 protein. The sample lists a few hundred thousand distinct CDR3 sequences, approximately 15% occurring once. There are 14 residues in the CDR3. CDR1 and CDR2 from the germline V gene are DFQATT and SNEGSKA (reference sequence). V was shortened by 4 bases and J by 2 bases, with 14 bases between the two germline ends. This sample stems from a study of Graves' ophthalmopathy and Graves' hyperthyroidism.

The receptor was isolated from a woman aged 18-35 years with stable Graves' hyperthyroidism. Input material: peripheral blood. The V call is TRBV20-1, the J call TRBJ1-1, with D tentatively TRBD1 (5 bases). CDR3 coding DNA: TGCAGTGCTAAAAAGCGAGACAGTAACACTGAAGCTTTCTTT. Amino acids: CSAKKRDSNTEAFF.